Below, 32 T cell receptor beta chains from the same sample are listed, as sequenced in a study of T cells in Graves' hyperthyroidism and ophthalmopathy. Amplification of TCR beta CDR3 regions used RNA as the template. The TCR CDR3 first-round RT-PCR relied on the HTBI primer set. MiXCR, applied by TCRdb to the multiplex PCR reads, yields one record per CDR3 protein. The sample holds 600,000 to 750,000 distinct CDR3 sequences, 15% to 20% seen once. Sequencing was performed on blood. These receptors came from a man between 45 and 60 years old with Graves' hyperthyroidism.

Many counts were recorded for this clonotype. This sequence joins TRBV12-3 or TRBV12-4 and TRBJ1-5; weak D call: TRBD1 (5 bases). The CDR3 has 17 amino acids. Trimming took 0 bases from V and 2 from J, leaving 14 bases between them. This chain's CDR3 is CASSLALFRVGNQPQHF. Written as DNA, the CDR3 is TGTGCCAGCAGTTTAGCGCTCTTCAGGGTGGGCAATCAGCCCCAGCATTTT.

The chain couples TRBV6-2 or TRBV6-3 to TRBJ1-5; tentatively, D is TRBD1 (6 bases). CDR1 and CDR2 from the germline V gene are MNHEY and SVGEGT. V was cut by 2 bases and J by 7 bases, with 12 bases left in between. The CDR3 contains 14 residues. Here the CDR3 reads CASSYSTGNQPQHF. CDR3 DNA: TGTGCCAGCAGTTACAGCACAGGGAACCAGCCCCAGCATTTT.

The rearrangement joins TRBV20-1 to TRBJ2-5; TRBD2 agrees at 12 bases. The CDR3 is 16 amino acids. Trimming at V came to 1 base and at J to 4 bases, leaving 7 bases not matched to a gene. Germline-derived CDR1 and CDR2 are DFQATT and SNEGSKA (reference sequence). CDR3 coding DNA: TGCAGTGCTAGAGTGACTAGCGGGAGTCGAGGAGAGACCCAGTACTTC. Residues: CSARVTSGSRGETQYF.

This clonotype appeared a few times. The V gene is TRBV9, the J gene TRBJ1-4; 9 bases line up with TRBD1. With V trimmed by 3 bases and J by 8 bases, 14 bases remained unmatched. The CDR3 length is 17 residues. CDR1 is SGDLS, CDR2 YYNGEE, per germline. CDR3 DNA sequence: TGTGCCAGCAGCGCCAAGGGACAGGGAGAGGGTAGCGAAAAACTGTTTTTT. Protein product: CASSAKGQGEGSEKLFF.

Comment on this clonotype: Since no conserved phenylalanine or tryptophan closes the CDR3, a read error is the likely cause. It is unclear where the CDR3 begins or ends on the DNA, so no DNA is shown, and the CDR3 is as TCRdb lists it. The genes are TRBV5-8 and TRBJ2-2. CDR1 SGHTS and CDR2 YDEGEE come from the germline V gene. The length of the CDR3 is 15 amino acids, counting both ends. The CDR3 sequence is CASSSTSSNTGELYL.

The chain carries TRBV18 and TRBJ2-2; D is undetermined. This CDR3 has 15 residues. V was clipped by 1 base and J by 4 bases, with 10 bases between them. Germline values: CDR1 KGHSH, CDR2 LQKENI. The CDR3 here is CASSPLRTGTGELFF. CDR3 coding DNA: TGTGCCAGCTCACCACTGAGGACGGGCACCGGGGAGCTGTTTTTT.

This clonotype has more than one count but fewer than ten. The CDR3, as DNA: TGTGCCAGCAGTCCCGAGGACAGCAACAATGAGCAGTTCTTC. This sequence encodes CASSPEDSNNEQFF. This chain uses TRBV6-1 with TRBJ2-1, with TRBD1 as a possible D gene (6 bases). Germline CDR1 reads MNHNS; CDR2 reads SASEGT. The CDR3 is 14 amino acids. V was cut by 5 bases and J by 5 bases, with 13 bases left in between.

This clonotype was detected a few times. The V call is TRBV20-1, the J call TRBJ2-7, with 10 bases fitting TRBD2. The CDR3 extends over 17 amino acids. Germline loops: CDR1 DFQATT, CDR2 SNEGSKA (reference sequence). Trimming cost V 0 bases and J 1 base; bases outside gene matches: 9. The CDR3 sequence is CSARDFSLAGASYEQYF. The CDR3 DNA is TGCAGTGCTAGAGATTTCAGCCTAGCGGGAGCTTCCTACGAGCAGTACTTC.

This clonotype came up many times. The V call is TRBV25-1, the J call TRBJ2-7; D is undetermined. The CDR3 runs to 11 residues. V lost 6 bases and J lost 5, with 8 bases in between. The V gene's germline CDR1 is MGHDK and CDR2 SYGVNS. The CDR3 spells CASRSLHEQYF. CDR3 DNA sequence: TGTGCCAGCAGAAGTCTACACGAGCAGTACTTC.

This clonotype has at least ten counts. This chain connects TRBV12-3 or TRBV12-4 to TRBJ2-1; D ambiguous. Deletions cut 6 bases from V and 0 bases from J, with 12 bases between. The CDR3 extends over 15 amino acids. CDR3 DNA sequence: TGTGCCAGCAGCTCGTTTCAGAGCTCCTACAATGAGCAGTTCTTC. The encoded protein is CASSSFQSSYNEQFF.

This clonotype was seen repeatedly, ten times or more. The chain combines TRBV7-9 with TRBJ2-5, with a weak D call TRBD1 (6 bases). The CDR3 consists of 14 residues. V shed 1 base and J shed 7 bases, with 13 bases lying between them. Germline V gene lookup returns CDR1 SEHNR and CDR2 FQNEAQ (reference sequence). The CDR3 loop is CASSLETRGVTQYF. CDR3 sequence (DNA): TGTGCCAGCAGCTTAGAGACCAGGGGAGTGACCCAGTACTTC. Variable domain in full (rest from reference TRBV7-9 and TRBJ2-5): DTGVSQNPRHKITKRGQNVTFRCDPISEHNRLYWYRQTLGQGPEFLTYFQNEAQLEKSRLLSDRFSAERPKGSFSTLEIQRTEQGDSAMYLCASSLETRGVTQYFGPGTRLLVL.

In this sample, this clonotype turned up many times. The chain couples TRBV11-2 to TRBJ1-3; D unresolved. This CDR3 comprises 13 residues. Germline CDR1 is SGHAT and CDR2 is FQNNGV. Trimming left V 3 bases short and J 2 bases short, with 5 bases between. CDR3 in DNA: TGTGCCAGCAGCTTCGAGACTGGAAACACCATATATTTT. It translates to CASSFETGNTIYF.

This sequence joins TRBV20-1 and TRBJ1-2; the D is unclear. CDR1 is DFQATT and CDR2 is SNEGSKA in the germline V gene (reference sequence). V was clipped by 7 bases and J by 8 bases, with 20 bases between them. The CDR3 runs 13 residues. CDR3 nucleotides: TGCAGTGATCCCCGGCAATTGGGGTTCGGCTACACCTTC. Translating it yields CSDPRQLGFGYTF.

This clonotype was counted at least ten times. V and J are TRBV5-1 and TRBJ2-5; TRBD2 matches 8 bases. V shed 4 bases, J shed 3 bases, and the junction held 8 bases outside the gene matches. The CDR3 has 15 amino acids. Germline V CDR1 and CDR2: SGHRS, YFSETQ. As DNA, the CDR3 is TGCGCCAGCAGCCGCGGCGGAGCGGGAGAAGAGACCCAGTACTTC. It codes for CASSRGGAGEETQYF.

Many counts were recorded for this clonotype. The V and J genes are TRBV20-1 and TRBJ2-7, with 8 nucleotides matching TRBD2. With 6 bases clipped from V and 0 bases from J, the junction kept 10 bases outside the gene matches. Germline V gene lookup returns CDR1 DFQATT and CDR2 SNEGSKA (reference sequence). This CDR3 is 15 amino acids long. The CDR3 DNA is TGCAGTGCCCCGACGCGGAGCGGGAGCTCCTACGAGCAGTACTTC. It encodes CSAPTRSGSSYEQYF.

In its sample, this clonotype was seen many times. The chain combines TRBV19 with TRBJ1-5, with D maybe TRBD1 (5 bases). CDR3 length equals 17 residues. The germline V gene has CDR1 LNHDA and CDR2 SQIVND (reference sequence). Trimming removed 1 base from V and 5 bases from J, with 18 bases in between. CDR3 in amino acids: CASSIGGVIPYYQPQHF. The CDR3 bases are TGTGCCAGTAGTATAGGGGGGGTGATCCCCTACTATCAGCCCCAGCATTTT.

The table lists this clonotype with many counts. This rearrangement joins TRBV7-9 to TRBJ2-3; 14 bases line up with TRBD2. Germline V gene lookup returns CDR1 SEHNR and CDR2 FQNEAQ (reference sequence). The CDR3 is 19 amino acids. The V segment lost 1 base and the J segment 2 bases; nucleotides outside the gene matches: 8. This chain's CDR3 is CASSLGGLAGDGYTDTQYF. The DNA for the CDR3 is TGTGCCAGCAGCTTAGGGGGACTAGCGGGAGATGGTTACACAGATACGCAGTATTTT.

This clonotype was recorded a few times. This chain links TRBV18 with TRBJ2-7; the D gene is possibly TRBD1 (6 bases). The CDR3 has 15 residues. CDR1 is KGHSH and CDR2 is LQKENI in the germline V gene. The V end lost 8 bases, the J end lost 7 bases, and 24 bases lay between the germline ends. The CDR3 protein is CASSWTDIGLGEQYF. The CDR3, as DNA: TGTGCCAGCAGCTGGACAGACATCGGGCTAGGGGAGCAGTACTTC.

A few counts support this clonotype. The rearrangement uses TRBV27 and TRBJ2-5, with D possibly being TRBD1 or TRBD2 (5 bases each). Trimming removed 6 bases at V and 11 bases at J, with 16 bases between. This CDR3 region has 12 residues. The germline V gene encodes CDR1 MNHEY and CDR2 SMNVEV (reference sequence). The CDR3 sequence: CASRSGPRGQYF. CDR3 nucleotides: TGTGCCAGCAGGTCGGGGCCAAGAGGGCAGTACTTC.

There are a few counts of this clonotype. The chain carries TRBV24-1 and TRBJ2-3; the D gene is possibly TRBD1 (6 bases). This CDR3 spans 17 amino acids. V lost 4 bases and J lost 2, with 18 bases in between. Per the germline V gene, CDR1 is KGHDR and CDR2 is SFDVKD. CDR3: CATSEKTGTHNTDTQYF. For the CDR3, the DNA is TGTGCCACCAGTGAAAAGACCGGGACACATAACACAGATACGCAGTATTTT.

The V and J genes are TRBV4-1 and TRBJ1-1, with no clear D. The germline CDR1 and CDR2 sequences are MGHRA and YSYEKL. The length of the CDR3 is 15 residues. V was clipped by 4 bases and J by 3 bases, with 15 bases between them. CDR3 residues: CASSPGLGSDTEAFF. The CDR3 DNA reads TGCGCCAGCAGCCCCGGCCTGGGGTCCGACACTGAAGCTTTCTTT.

A note on this clonotype: Just one base apart from a much larger clone, this may be a read error. The chain links TRBV11-2 to TRBJ1-5; perhaps TRBD1 as D (5 bases). CDR3 size: 15 residues. With 0 bases removed from V and 9 bases from J, the gap between germline ends came to 15 bases. The germline V gene has CDR1 SGHAT and CDR2 FQNNGV. The CDR3: CASSLDLRGDLPQHF. Written as DNA, the CDR3 is TGTGCCAGCAGCTTAGATTTGAGGGGCGATCTGCCCCAGCATTTT.

The gene calls are TRBV19 and TRBJ1-3, with D unclear. The germline gives CDR1 LNHDA, CDR2 SQIVND (reference sequence). Trimming shortened V by 1 base and J by 4 bases, and 8 bases separated the two germline ends. There are 14 residues in the CDR3. As DNA, the CDR3 is TGTGCCAGTAGTATAGGGGGAAGAGGAAACACCATATATTTT. Protein: CASSIGGRGNTIYF.

V is TRBV7-9 and J is TRBJ2-1; unclear D gene. V lost 1 base and J 7 bases, leaving 17 bases between the germline ends. Germline V CDR1 and CDR2: SEHNR, FQNEAQ (reference sequence). The CDR3 has 16 residues. The CDR3 region is CASSLVGLATNNEQFF. The CDR3 DNA follows: TGTGCCAGCAGCTTAGTGGGATTGGCGACAAATAATGAGCAGTTCTTC.

This clonotype was found many times. The J gene is TRBJ2-2, the V gene TRBV12-3 or TRBV12-4; 10 bases fit TRBD2. The trim removed 2 bases at V and 8 bases at J, leaving 8 bases unmatched. The CDR3 runs to 16 residues. In nucleotides, the CDR3 is TGTGCCAGCAGTTTATGGCTAGCGGGAGTAGCTGGGGAGCTGTTTTTT. Amino acids: CASSLWLAGVAGELFF.

The chain recombines TRBV20-1 with TRBJ2-5; 11 bases are a match to TRBD2. The CDR3 loop spans 15 amino acids. Germline V gene lookup returns CDR1 DFQATT and CDR2 SNEGSKA (reference sequence). After removal of 4 bases from V and 1 base from J, the junction contained 5 bases not matched to a gene. CDR3 protein: CSATRLAGTQETQYF. Here the CDR3 DNA reads TGCAGTGCTACCCGACTAGCGGGGACCCAAGAGACCCAGTACTTC.

This clonotype was seen only a few times. J is TRBJ2-1 and V is TRBV19; D is unclear. CDR3 size: 14 residues. Germline CDR1 LNHDA, CDR2 SQIVND (reference sequence). Trimming left V 2 bases short and J 6 bases short, with 11 bases between. The CDR3 reads CASSITLDGNEQFF. CDR3 nucleotides: TGTGCCAGTAGTATAACGCTAGATGGCAATGAGCAGTTCTTC. Based on the CDR3 plus reference TRBV19 and TRBJ2-1, the full variable domain is DGGITQSPKYLFRKEGQNVTLSCEQNLNHDAMYWYRQDPGQGLRLIYYSQIVNDFQKGDIAEGYSVSREKKESFPLTVTSAQKNPTAFYLCASSITLDGNEQFFGPGTRLTVL.

In its sample, this clonotype was seen many times. The chain couples TRBV11-2 to TRBJ2-4; 11 bases are a match to TRBD2. This CDR3 is 16 amino acids long. Germline V gene lookup returns CDR1 SGHAT and CDR2 FQNNGV. The junction had 4 bases not matched to a gene; V was cut back by 6 bases and J by 0 bases. CDR3 DNA: TGTGCCAGCAGGGGACTAGCGGAGGTAGCCAAAAACATTCAGTACTTC. As protein: CASRGLAEVAKNIQYF.

This clonotype was counted only a few times. V is TRBV6-1 and J is TRBJ2-1; TRBD2 agrees at 8 bases. The V gene's germline CDR1 is MNHNS and CDR2 SASEGT. This CDR3 has 14 amino acids. V shed 7 bases, J shed 3 bases, and the junction held 5 bases outside the gene matches. CDR3 nucleotide sequence: TGTGCCAGCAAAATAGCGGGGTACTACAATGAGCAGTTCTTC. Its protein product is CASKIAGYYNEQFF.

This clonotype has a handful of counts. The chain has TRBV28 and TRBJ1-2; no clear D gene. V dropped 7 bases and J dropped 6 bases, with 18 bases sitting between them. CDR1 and CDR2 (germline): MDHEN, SYDVKM. This CDR3 comprises 14 residues. In DNA, the CDR3 is TGTGCCAGCAACCCTCCCTGGGGTGGCGATGGCTACACCTTC. This codes for CASNPPWGGDGYTF.

This clonotype was observed many times. The genes are TRBV24-1 and TRBJ1-2; D is perhaps TRBD1 (5 bases). The length of the CDR3 is 14 residues. Germline assignment: CDR1 KGHDR and CDR2 SFDVKD. Trimming pared 3 bases from V and 2 bases from J, leaving 9 bases between. The CDR3 sequence is CATSDPGLNYGYTF. The CDR3 coding sequence is TGTGCCACCAGTGATCCGGGACTGAACTATGGCTACACCTTC.

This clonotype was detected only a few times. This sequence joins TRBV7-6 and TRBJ1-1, with TRBD1 matching 9 bases. The CDR3 is 15 amino acids. Germline CDR1 SGHVS, CDR2 FNYEAQ. Losses at the gene ends were 1 base for V and 4 bases for J; bases not matched to a gene: 4. The CDR3 region has the DNA TGTGCCAGCAGCTTAGTAACAGGGGGCGGCACTGAAGCTTTCTTT. Translated, it gives CASSLVTGGGTEAFF.